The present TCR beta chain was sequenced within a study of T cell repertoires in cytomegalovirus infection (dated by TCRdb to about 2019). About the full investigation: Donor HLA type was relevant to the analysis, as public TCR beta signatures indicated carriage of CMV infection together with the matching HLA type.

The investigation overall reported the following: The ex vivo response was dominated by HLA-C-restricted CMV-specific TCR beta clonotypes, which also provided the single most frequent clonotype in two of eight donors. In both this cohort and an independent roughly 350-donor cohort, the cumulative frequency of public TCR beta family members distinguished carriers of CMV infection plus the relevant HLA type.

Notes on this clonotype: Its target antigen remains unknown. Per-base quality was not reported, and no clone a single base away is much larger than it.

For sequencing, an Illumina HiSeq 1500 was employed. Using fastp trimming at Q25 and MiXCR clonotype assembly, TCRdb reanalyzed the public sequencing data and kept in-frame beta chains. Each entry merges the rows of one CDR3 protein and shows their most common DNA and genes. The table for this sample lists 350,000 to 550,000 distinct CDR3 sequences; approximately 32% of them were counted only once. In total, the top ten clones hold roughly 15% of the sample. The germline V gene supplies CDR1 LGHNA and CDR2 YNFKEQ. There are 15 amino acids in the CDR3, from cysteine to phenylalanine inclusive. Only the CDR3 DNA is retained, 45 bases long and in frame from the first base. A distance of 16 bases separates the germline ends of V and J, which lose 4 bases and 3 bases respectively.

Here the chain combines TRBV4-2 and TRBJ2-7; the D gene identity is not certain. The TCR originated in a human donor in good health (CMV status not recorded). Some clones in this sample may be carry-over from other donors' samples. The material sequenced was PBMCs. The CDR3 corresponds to CASSPDPKAYYEQYF. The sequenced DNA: TGTGCCAGCAGCCCAGACCCAAAAGCATACTACGAGCAGTACTTC.